These 12 T cell receptor beta chains were sequenced from one sample in a study of T cells in Graves' hyperthyroidism and ophthalmopathy. It was RNA transcripts that yielded the amplified TCR beta CDR3 regions. The study used the HTBI primer set for a first-round RT-PCR of the TCR CDR3. One entry per CDR3 protein, called by TCRdb with MiXCR from the multiplex PCR reads. The sample lists 280,000 or so distinct CDR3 sequences, less than 30% occurring once. Input material: blood. The receptor set was obtained from a man aged 35-49 years with Graves' hyperthyroidism that later progressed to Graves' ophthalmopathy.

This clonotype was seen many times. The genes are TRBV9 and TRBJ1-5; 7 bases match TRBD1. The CDR3 consists of 13 residues. V shed 1 base, J shed 9 bases, and the junction held 4 bases outside the gene matches. Germline CDR1 is SGDLS and CDR2 is YYNGEE. CDR3 coding DNA: TGTGCCAGCAGCGTACAACAGGGGACGCCCCAGCATTTT. It is translated as CASSVQQGTPQHF.

This clonotype was found many times. The chain recombines TRBV2 with TRBJ1-5; D is unclear. The CDR3 spans 14 residues. The germline V and J ends were trimmed by 6 bases and 1 base, with 10 bases remaining between them. CDR1 is SNHLY and CDR2 is FYNNEI in the germline V gene. CDR3 in DNA: TGTGCCAGCAGATTGGAGATAAGCAATCAGCCCCAGCATTTT. It encodes CASRLEISNQPQHF.

The V and J genes are TRBV11-1 and TRBJ2-5; tentative D call: TRBD2 (6 bases). This CDR3 is built from 16 residues. V was clipped by 7 bases and J by 4 bases, with 22 bases between them. CDR1 and CDR2 (germline): SGHAT, FQDESV (reference sequence). The CDR3 bases are TGTGCCAGCACCACTGGGGGGACCCCAAACGTAGAGACCCAGTACTTC. It encodes CASTTGGTPNVETQYF.

V gene TRBV30 combines with J gene TRBJ2-7, with D possibly being TRBD2 (6 bases). Trimming pared 3 bases from V and 6 bases from J, leaving 15 bases between. The CDR3 consists of 13 residues. CDR1 GTSNPN and CDR2 SVGIG come from the germline V gene (reference sequence). In DNA, the CDR3 is TGTGCCTGGAGCAGGTCCTCGGGGGTCGAGCAGTACTTC. Amino acids: CAWSRSSGVEQYF.

This clonotype has more than one count but fewer than ten. J is TRBJ1-5 and V is TRBV4-1; 7 bases fit TRBD1. J gave up 5 bases and V 4 bases, and 11 bases lay outside the gene matches. This CDR3 spans 16 amino acids. The germline gives CDR1 MGHRA, CDR2 YSYEKL. Here the CDR3 reads CASSRSQGIGDQPQHF. CDR3 coding DNA: TGCGCCAGCAGCCGATCACAGGGGATAGGCGATCAGCCCCAGCATTTT.

This clonotype was seen at least ten times. This chain links TRBV4-1 with TRBJ1-5; TRBD1 agrees at 7 bases. This CDR3 spans 15 amino acids. From germline, CDR1 is MGHRA and CDR2 YSYEKL. The junction had 14 bases not matched to a gene; V was cut back by 7 bases and J by 8 bases. CDR3 in amino acids: CASTLTGSPNEPQHF. The CDR3 DNA follows: TGCGCCAGCACCTTGACAGGGTCGCCAAATGAGCCCCAGCATTTT.

This clonotype was seen many times. The chain recombines TRBV12-3 or TRBV12-4 with TRBJ1-2; TRBD1 agrees at 7 bases. The CDR3 consists of 17 residues. The V and J ends lost 3 bases and 8 bases, in that order; junction bases with no gene match: 18. The CDR3 sequence is CASSFGRRGRGSEGYTF. CDR3 sequence (DNA): TGTGCCAGCAGTTTCGGGCGAAGGGGCAGGGGGTCTGAAGGCTACACCTTC.

This clonotype came up many times. The rearrangement links TRBV7-9 to TRBJ1-5; no clear D. The germline V gene encodes CDR1 SEHNR and CDR2 FQNEAQ (reference sequence). The CDR3 sequence is 13 residues long. As DNA, the CDR3 is TGTGCGTCCAACCACGGAGACAATCAGCCCCAGCATTTT. This translates into CASNHGDNQPQHF.

This clonotype showed up just once. The chain uses TRBV10-3 and TRBJ2-7, with 9 bases aligning to TRBD1. CDR3 length equals 16 residues. The ends lost 7 bases at V and 6 bases at J; junction bases unmatched: 16. The V gene's germline CDR1 is ENHRY and CDR2 SYGVKD. CDR3 amino acids: CAITRAGTGILGEQYF. CDR3 DNA sequence: TGTGCCATCACAAGAGCCGGGACAGGGATACTTGGCGAGCAGTACTTC.

There are many counts of this clonotype. The rearrangement joins TRBV29-1 to TRBJ1-3, with D perhaps TRBD1 (5 bases). There are 13 residues in the CDR3. The germline CDR1 and CDR2 sequences are SQVTM and ANQGSEA. The V end lost 5 bases, the J end lost 4 bases, and 12 bases lay between the germline ends. DNA of the CDR3: TGCAGCGTTCTCGGTACAGGAGGAAACACCATATATTTT. Amino acid sequence: CSVLGTGGNTIYF.

At least ten counts were recorded for this clonotype. The CDR3 is CATEGANTGELFF. CDR3 bases: TGTGCCACCGAGGGGGCGAACACCGGGGAGCTGTTTTTT. This chain joins TRBV24-1 and TRBJ2-2; maybe TRBD1 (6 bases). The V end was cut by 9 bases, the J end by 0 bases, with 7 bases between. There are 13 residues in the CDR3. The germline gives CDR1 KGHDR, CDR2 SFDVKD.

The V and J genes are TRBV20-1 and TRBJ2-7; D is possibly TRBD1 (6 bases). V was trimmed by 6 bases and J by 4 bases, leaving 19 bases between them. CDR3 length: 14 residues. Germline V gives CDR1 DFQATT, CDR2 SNEGSKA (reference sequence). The CDR3 spells CSAPVGTNNYEQYF. DNA of the CDR3: TGCAGTGCACCCGTCGGGACAAACAATTACGAGCAGTACTTC.